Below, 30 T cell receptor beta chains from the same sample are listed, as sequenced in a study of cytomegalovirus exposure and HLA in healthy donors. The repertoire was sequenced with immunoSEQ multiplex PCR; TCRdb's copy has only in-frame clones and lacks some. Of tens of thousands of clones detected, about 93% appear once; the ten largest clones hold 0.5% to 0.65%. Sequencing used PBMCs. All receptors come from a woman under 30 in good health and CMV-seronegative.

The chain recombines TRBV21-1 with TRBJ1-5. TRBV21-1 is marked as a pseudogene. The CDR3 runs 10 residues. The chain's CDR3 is CASNNQPQHF. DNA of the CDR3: TGTGCCAGTAATAATCAGCCCCAGCATTTT.

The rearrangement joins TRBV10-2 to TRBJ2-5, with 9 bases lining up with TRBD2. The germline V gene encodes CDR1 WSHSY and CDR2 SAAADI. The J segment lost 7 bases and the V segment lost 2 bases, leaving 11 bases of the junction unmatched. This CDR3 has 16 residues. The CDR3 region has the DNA TGCGCCAGCAGTGAGACCAAAGCGGGGGGATGGGGGACCCAGTACTTC. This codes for CASSETKAGGWGTQYF.

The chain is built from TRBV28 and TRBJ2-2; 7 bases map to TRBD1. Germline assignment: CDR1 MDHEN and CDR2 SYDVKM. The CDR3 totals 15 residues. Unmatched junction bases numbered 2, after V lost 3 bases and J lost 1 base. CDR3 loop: CASSLGTENTGELFF. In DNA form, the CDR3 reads TGTGCCAGCAGTTTGGGGACAGAGAACACCGGGGAGCTGTTTTTT.

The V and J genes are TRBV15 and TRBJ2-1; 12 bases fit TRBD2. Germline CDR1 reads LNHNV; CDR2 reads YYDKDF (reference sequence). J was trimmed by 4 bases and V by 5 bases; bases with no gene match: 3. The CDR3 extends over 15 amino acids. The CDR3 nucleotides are TGTGCCACCAGCGGTGGGACTAGCGGGTACAATGAGCAGTTCTTC. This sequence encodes CATSGGTSGYNEQFF. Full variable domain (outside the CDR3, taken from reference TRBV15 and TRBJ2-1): DAMVIQNPRYQVTQFGKPVTLSCSQTLNHNVMYWYQQKSSQAPKLLFHYYDKDFNNEADTPDNFQSRRPNTSFCFLDIRSPGLGDTAMYLCATSGGTSGYNEQFFGPGTRLTVL.

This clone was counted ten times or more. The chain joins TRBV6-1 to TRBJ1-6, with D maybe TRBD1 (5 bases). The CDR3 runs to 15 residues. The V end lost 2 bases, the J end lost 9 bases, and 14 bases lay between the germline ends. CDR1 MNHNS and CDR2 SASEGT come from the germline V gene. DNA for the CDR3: TGTGCCAGCAGTGAAAGGCAGGGTCAGGTTTCACCCCTCCACTTT. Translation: CASSERQGQVSPLHF.

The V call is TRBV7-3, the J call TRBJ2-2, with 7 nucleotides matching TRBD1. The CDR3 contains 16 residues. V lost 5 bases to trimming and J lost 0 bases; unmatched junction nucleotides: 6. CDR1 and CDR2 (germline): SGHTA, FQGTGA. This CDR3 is CASSRDSTSNTGELFF. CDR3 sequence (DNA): TGTGCCAGCAGCCGGGACAGCACTTCGAACACCGGGGAGCTGTTTTTT. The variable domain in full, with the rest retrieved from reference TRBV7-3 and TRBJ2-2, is GAGVSQTPSNKVTEKGKYVELRCDPISGHTALYWYRQSLGQGPEFLIYFQGTGAADDSGLPNDRFFAVRPEGSVSTLKIQRTERGDSAVYLCASSRDSTSNTGELFFGEGSRLTVL.

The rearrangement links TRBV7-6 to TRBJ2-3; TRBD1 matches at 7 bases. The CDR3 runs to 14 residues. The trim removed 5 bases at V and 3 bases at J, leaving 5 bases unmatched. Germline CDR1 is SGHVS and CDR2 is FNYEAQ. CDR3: CASSTRQGTDTQYF. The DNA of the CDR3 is TGTGCCAGCAGCACCCGACAGGGTACAGATACGCAGTATTTT.

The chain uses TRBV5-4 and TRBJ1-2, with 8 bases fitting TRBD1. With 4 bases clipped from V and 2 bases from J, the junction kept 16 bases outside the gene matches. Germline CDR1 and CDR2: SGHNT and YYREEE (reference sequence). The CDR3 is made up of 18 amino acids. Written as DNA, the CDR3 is TGTGCCAGCAGCCGTGAAGGGGCCTACAGGGGGAGCAACTATGGCTACACCTTC. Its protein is CASSREGAYRGSNYGYTF.

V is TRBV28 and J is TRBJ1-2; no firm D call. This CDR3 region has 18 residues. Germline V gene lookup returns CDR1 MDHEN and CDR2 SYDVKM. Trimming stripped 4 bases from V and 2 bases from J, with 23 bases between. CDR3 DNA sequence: TGTGCCAGCAGTTCCCCCGTCGAGAACAGATTCTTGAACTATGGCTACACCTTC. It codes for CASSSPVENRFLNYGYTF.

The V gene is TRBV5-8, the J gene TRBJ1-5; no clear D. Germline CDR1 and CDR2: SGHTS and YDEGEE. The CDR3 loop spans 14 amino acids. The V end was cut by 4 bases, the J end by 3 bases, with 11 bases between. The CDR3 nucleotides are TGTGCCAGCAGCCCAGACACCATCAATCAGCCCCAGCATTTT. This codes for CASSPDTINQPQHF.

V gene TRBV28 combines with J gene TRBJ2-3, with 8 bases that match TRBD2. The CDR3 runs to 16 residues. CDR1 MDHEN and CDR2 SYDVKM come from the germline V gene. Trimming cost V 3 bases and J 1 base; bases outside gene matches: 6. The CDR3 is CASSFGFGGGTDTQYF. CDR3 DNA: TGTGCCAGCAGTTTTGGTTTCGGGGGGGGCACAGATACGCAGTATTTT.

DNA for the CDR3: TGTGCCAGCAGTGTGCAGCAGGGTGGGGCAGATACGCAGTATTTT. Translated: CASSVQQGGADTQYF. The chain joins TRBV2 to TRBJ2-3; maybe TRBD1 (5 bases). Per the germline V gene, CDR1 is SNHLY and CDR2 is FYNNEI. The CDR3 length is 15 residues. The V gene lost 4 bases and the J gene lost 4 bases, with 15 bases spanning the gap.

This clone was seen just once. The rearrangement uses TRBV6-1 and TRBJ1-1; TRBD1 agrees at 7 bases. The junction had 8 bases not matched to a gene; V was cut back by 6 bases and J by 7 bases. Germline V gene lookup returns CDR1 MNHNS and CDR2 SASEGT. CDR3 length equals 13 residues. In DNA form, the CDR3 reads TGTGCCAGCAGCGCCTACAGGGGCGGTGAAGCTTTCTTT. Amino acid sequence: CASSAYRGGEAFF.

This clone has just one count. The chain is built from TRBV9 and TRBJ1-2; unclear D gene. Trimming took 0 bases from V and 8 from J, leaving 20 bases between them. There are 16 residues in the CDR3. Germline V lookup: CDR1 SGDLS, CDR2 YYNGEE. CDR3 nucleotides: TGTGCCAGCAGCGTAGCTCGGTTTCGCCCTGAGGGAGGCTACACCTTC. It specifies CASSVARFRPEGGYTF. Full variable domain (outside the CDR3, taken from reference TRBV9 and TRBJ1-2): DSGVTQTPKHLITATGQRVTLRCSPRSGDLSVYWYQQSLDQGLQFLIQYYNGEERAKGNILERFSAQQFPDLHSELNLSSLELGDSALYFCASSVARFRPEGGYTFGSGTRLTVV.

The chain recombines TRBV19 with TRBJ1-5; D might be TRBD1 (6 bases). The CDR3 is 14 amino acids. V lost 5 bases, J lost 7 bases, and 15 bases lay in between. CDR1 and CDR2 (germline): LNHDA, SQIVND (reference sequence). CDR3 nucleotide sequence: TGTGCCAGTAGTGTAACAGGGTTTCTACAGCCCCAGCATTTT. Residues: CASSVTGFLQPQHF.

The CDR3 reads CATSVRLAGPPYEQYF. CDR3 nucleotides: TGTGCCACCAGCGTCCGACTAGCGGGGCCTCCCTACGAGCAGTACTTC. The chain joins TRBV15 to TRBJ2-7; 11 nucleotides line up with TRBD2. The V gene's germline CDR1 is LNHNV and CDR2 YYDKDF (reference sequence). CDR3 size: 16 residues. The V and J ends lost 5 bases and 2 bases, in that order; junction bases with no gene match: 8.

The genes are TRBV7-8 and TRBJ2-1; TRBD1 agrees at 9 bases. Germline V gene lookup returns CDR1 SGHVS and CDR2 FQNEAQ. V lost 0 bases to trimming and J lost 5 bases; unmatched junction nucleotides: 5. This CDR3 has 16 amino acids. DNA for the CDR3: TGTGCCAGCAGCTTAGCGCGCGGACAGGGGCACAATGAGCAGTTCTTC. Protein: CASSLARGQGHNEQFF.

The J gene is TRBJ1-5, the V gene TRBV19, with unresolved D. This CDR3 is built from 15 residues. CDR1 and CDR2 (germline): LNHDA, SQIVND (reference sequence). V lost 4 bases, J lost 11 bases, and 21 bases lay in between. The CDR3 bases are TGTGCCAGTAGTACCCCGAGCGGAGGAATCGTGGCCCAGCATTTT. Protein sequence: CASSTPSGGIVAQHF.

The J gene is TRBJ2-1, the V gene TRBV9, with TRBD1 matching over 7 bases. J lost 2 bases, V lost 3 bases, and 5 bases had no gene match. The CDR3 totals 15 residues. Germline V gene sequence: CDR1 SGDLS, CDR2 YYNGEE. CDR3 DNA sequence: TGTGCCAGCAGCGCGGCGACAGGGACCTACAATGAGCAGTTCTTC. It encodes CASSAATGTYNEQFF. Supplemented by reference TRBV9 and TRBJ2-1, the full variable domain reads DSGVTQTPKHLITATGQRVTLRCSPRSGDLSVYWYQQSLDQGLQFLIQYYNGEERAKGNILERFSAQQFPDLHSELNLSSLELGDSALYFCASSAATGTYNEQFFGPGTRLTVL.

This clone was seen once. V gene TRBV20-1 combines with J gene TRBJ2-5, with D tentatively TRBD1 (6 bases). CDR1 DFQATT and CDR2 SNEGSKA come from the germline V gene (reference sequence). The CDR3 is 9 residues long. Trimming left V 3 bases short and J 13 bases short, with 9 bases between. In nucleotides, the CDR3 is TGCAGTGCTAGGGGGGCCGGGTACTTC. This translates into CSARGAGYF.

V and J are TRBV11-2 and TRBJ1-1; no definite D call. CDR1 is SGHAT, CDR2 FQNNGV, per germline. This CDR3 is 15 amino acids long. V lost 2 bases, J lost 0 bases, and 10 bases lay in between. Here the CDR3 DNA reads TGTGCCAGCAGCTTAATTCCGGGGTTGAACACTGAAGCTTTCTTT. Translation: CASSLIPGLNTEAFF.

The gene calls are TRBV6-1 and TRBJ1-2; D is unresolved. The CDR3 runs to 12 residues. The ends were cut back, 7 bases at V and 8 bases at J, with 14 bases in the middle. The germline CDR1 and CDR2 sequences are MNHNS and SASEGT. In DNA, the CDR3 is TGTGCCAGCACCCCAGACATTAGAGGCTACACCTTC. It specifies CASTPDIRGYTF.

As DNA, the CDR3 is TGTGCCAGCAGCACGAGACTAGCGACAGATACGCAGTATTTT. Translated, it gives CASSTRLATDTQYF. This sequence joins TRBV7-9 and TRBJ2-3; 8 bases map to TRBD2. V dropped 5 bases and J dropped 3; count of bases not matched to a gene: 4. The CDR3 has 14 residues. Germline CDR1 is SEHNR and CDR2 is FQNEAQ (reference sequence).

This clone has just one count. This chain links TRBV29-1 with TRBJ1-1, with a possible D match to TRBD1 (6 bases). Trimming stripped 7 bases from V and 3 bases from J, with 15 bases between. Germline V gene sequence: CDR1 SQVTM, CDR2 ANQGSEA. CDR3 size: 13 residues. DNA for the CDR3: TGCAGCGCAAGGCAGGGGATGGACACTGAAGCTTTCTTT. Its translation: CSARQGMDTEAFF.

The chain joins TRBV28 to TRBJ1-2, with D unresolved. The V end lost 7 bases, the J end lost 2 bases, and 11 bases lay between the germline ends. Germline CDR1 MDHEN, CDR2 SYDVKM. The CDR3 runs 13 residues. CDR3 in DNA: TGTGCCAGCACCCAGGAACCCAACTATGGCTACACCTTC. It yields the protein CASTQEPNYGYTF.

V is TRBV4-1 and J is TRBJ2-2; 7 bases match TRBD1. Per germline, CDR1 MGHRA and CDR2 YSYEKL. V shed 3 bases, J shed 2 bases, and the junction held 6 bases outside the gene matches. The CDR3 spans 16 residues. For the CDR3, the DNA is TGCGCCAGCAGCCAGGACAGGAGCCTTAACACCGGGGAGCTGTTTTTT. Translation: CASSQDRSLNTGELFF.

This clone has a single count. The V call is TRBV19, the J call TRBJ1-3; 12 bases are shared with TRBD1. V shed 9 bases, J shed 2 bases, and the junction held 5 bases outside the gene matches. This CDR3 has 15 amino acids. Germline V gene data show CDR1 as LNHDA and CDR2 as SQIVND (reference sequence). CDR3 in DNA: TGTGCCAGCAGCCGGGACAGGGGGCCTGGAAACACCATATATTTT. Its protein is CASSRDRGPGNTIYF.

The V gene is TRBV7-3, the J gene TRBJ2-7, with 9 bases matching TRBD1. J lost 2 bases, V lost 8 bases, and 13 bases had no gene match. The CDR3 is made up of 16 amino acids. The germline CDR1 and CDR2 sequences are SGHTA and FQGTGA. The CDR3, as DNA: TGTGCCAGCGGAACAGGGGGCTTGGGCCAAACCTACGAGCAGTACTTC. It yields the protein CASGTGGLGQTYEQYF.

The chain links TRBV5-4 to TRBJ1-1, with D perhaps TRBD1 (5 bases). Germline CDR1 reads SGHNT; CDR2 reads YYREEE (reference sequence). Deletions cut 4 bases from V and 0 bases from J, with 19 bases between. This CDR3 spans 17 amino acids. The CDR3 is CASSLTPTAHLNTEAFF. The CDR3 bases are TGTGCCAGCAGCCTGACCCCGACAGCCCATCTGAACACTGAAGCTTTCTTT.

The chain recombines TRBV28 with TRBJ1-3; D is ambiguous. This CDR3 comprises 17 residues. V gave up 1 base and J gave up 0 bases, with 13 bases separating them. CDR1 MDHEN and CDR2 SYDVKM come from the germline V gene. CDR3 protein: CASSLSVVGSSGNTIYF. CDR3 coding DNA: TGTGCCAGCAGTTTATCTGTCGTGGGGAGCTCTGGAAACACCATATATTTT.